These T cell receptor beta chains were read from a single sample in a study of identical twins. MiXCR was run by TCRdb on the 5' RACE reads, yielding one entry per CDR3 protein. The table has about 660,000 distinct CDR3 sequences, 8.6% seen once. The same sample was also used in a study of yellow fever vaccine responses in identical twins.

Sample: PBMCs. These receptors all stem from a woman between 18 and 30 years old in good health. The CDR3 runs from the conserved cysteine through the conserved F or W. A D gene is named only where the DNA matches it firmly. Clone sizes are given selectively: once, few, many, or a class where the clone is expanded.

d_gene,v_gene,j_gene,abundance,CDR3nt,CDR3aa
-,TRBV5-5,TRBJ2-1,few,TGTGCCAGCAGCGGGGACTTCAATGAGCAGTTCTTC,CASSGDFNEQFF
TRBD1,TRBV30,TRBJ2-1,-,TGTGCCTGGAGTCCAGGGGGAACTGAGCAGTTCTTC,CAWSPGGTEQFF
-,TRBV7-7,TRBJ2-5,few,TGTGCTAGCAGCGCCAACAGCCAAGAGACCCAGTACTTC,CASSANSQETQYF
-,TRBV5-4,TRBJ2-1,-,TGTGCCAGCAGCCCTGGGCCCTGGGATGAGCAGTTCTTC,CASSPGPWDEQFF
-,TRBV4-3,TRBJ1-2,few,TGCGCCAGCAGCCAAGATTACCAGGGAAACTATGGCTACACCTTC,CASSQDYQGNYGYTF
-,TRBV24-1,TRBJ1-2,-,TGTGCCACCAGTGACCCTGGAAGATCCTATGGCTACACCTTC,CATSDPGRSYGYTF
-,TRBV7-9,TRBJ2-7,few,TGTGCCAGCAGGCCGGATGCCCACGAGCAGTACTTC,CASRPDAHEQYF
-,TRBV27,TRBJ2-1,few,TGTGCCAGCAGCCAAACAGCCGCGGGGTACAATGAGCAGTTCTTC,CASSQTAAGYNEQFF
-,TRBV5-4,TRBJ2-2,-,TGTGCCAGCAGCTCCGGTGCCACCGGGGAGCTGTTTTTT,CASSSGATGELFF
-,TRBV24-1,TRBJ2-3,many,TGTGCCACCAGTCTCCGATCCACAGATACGCAGTATTTT,CATSLRSTDTQYF
TRBD1,TRBV29-1,TRBJ2-1,many,TGCAGCGTTGATGGACAGGGAAGTGAGAATGAGCAGTTCTTC,CSVDGQGSENEQFF
TRBD2,TRBV7-2,TRBJ2-1,-,TGTGCCAGCAGCTTAGTTGGTAGCGGGACCACCTACAATGAGCAGTTCTTC,CASSLVGSGTTYNEQFF
-,TRBV5-1,TRBJ1-2,many,TGCGCCAGCAGCTTGGACAGGGTTAACTATGGCTACACCTTC,CASSLDRVNYGYTF
-,TRBV5-1,TRBJ2-3,many,TGCGCCAGCAGCTTGGCGCAGGGGAGAACAGATACGCAGTATTTT,CASSLAQGRTDTQYF
TRBD2,TRBV25-1,TRBJ2-7,few,TGTGCCAGCAGTGAAGAGGCTAGCGGGGGATCTCGGTACGAGCAGTACTTC,CASSEEASGGSRYEQYF
-,TRBV20-1,TRBJ1-4,many,TGCAGTGCTAGAGATGGACATCGGAATGAAAAACTGTTTTTT,CSARDGHRNEKLFF
TRBD1,TRBV2,TRBJ2-2,-,TGTGCCAGCAGTGAAACGGGACAGGGTATTGCCGGGGAGCTGTTTTTT,CASSETGQGIAGELFF
TRBD2,TRBV3-1,TRBJ2-1,-,TGTGCCAGCAGCCGAGGGCGAGCGGGGGCCTTGAACAATGAGCAGTTCTTC,CASSRGRAGALNNEQFF
-,TRBV5-1,TRBJ2-5,few,TGCGCCAGCAGCCTCTCCGGGGCGGGCGGGCCCAAAGAGACCCAGTACTTC,CASSLSGAGGPKETQYF
TRBD2,TRBV11-2,TRBJ2-1,-,TGTGCCAGCAGCTTAGGGGGACTAGCGAATTACAATGAGCAGTTCTTC,CASSLGGLANYNEQFF
-,TRBV7-9,TRBJ1-1,many,TGTGCCAGCAGCCCACAGGGGAACACTGAAGCTTTCTTT,CASSPQGNTEAFF
-,TRBV20-1,TRBJ2-7,-,TGCAGTGGGCAGACTACGCGGGGAAACTACGAGCAGTACTTC,CSGQTTRGNYEQYF
-,TRBV20-1,TRBJ1-1,few,TGCAGTGCCCCAGGGCGCACTGAAGCTTTCTTT,CSAPGRTEAFF
-,TRBV29-1,TRBJ2-3,few,TGCAGCGAAGAAACAGGGACAGATACGCAGTATTTT,CSEETGTDTQYF
TRBD1,TRBV12-3/TRBV12-4,TRBJ2-7,-,TGTGCCAGCGGCCCAACAGGGGTGCTTGAGCAGTACTTC,CASGPTGVLEQYF
TRBD1,TRBV4-3,TRBJ2-1,many,TGCGCCAGCAGCCAAGATATGGGACAGTTCATACCCTACAATGAGCAGTTCTTC,CASSQDMGQFIPYNEQFF
-,TRBV11-2,TRBJ2-1,-,TGTGCCAGCAGCTTCAGTGGGCGCATTGACGAGCAGTTCTTC,CASSFSGRIDEQFF
TRBD1,TRBV6-5,TRBJ2-7,few,TGTGCCAGCAGTTACTTGTACAGGGGGCGGAACGAGCAGTACTTC,CASSYLYRGRNEQYF
TRBD1,TRBV20-1,TRBJ1-1,few,TGCAGTGCTCACAGGGGTTCCACTGAAGCTTTCTTT,CSAHRGSTEAFF
TRBD2,TRBV7-9,TRBJ2-3,many,TGTGCCAGCAGCTGGCGGGACTACCGAGGGGCAGATACGCAGTATTTT,CASSWRDYRGADTQYF
-,TRBV11-2,TRBJ2-5,few,TGTGCCAGCAGCTTACAGGCAGGGGGAGGTGAGACCCAGTACTTC,CASSLQAGGGETQYF
-,TRBV25-1,TRBJ2-1,many,TGTGCCAGCTCAAACGAGGTGGGCAGAAATGAGCAGTTCTTC,CASSNEVGRNEQFF
TRBD2,TRBV12-3/TRBV12-4,TRBJ2-5,many,TGTGCCAGCAGGCCCCGGGCTAGCGGGGAAGAGACCCAGTACTTC,CASRPRASGEETQYF
TRBD2,TRBV20-1,TRBJ2-5,-,TGCAGTGCTAGGGACTATAGCGGGGGAAACGAAGAGACCCAGTACTTC,CSARDYSGGNEETQYF
-,TRBV7-8,TRBJ2-1,many,TGTGCCAGCAGCCCGGGTAGGGTAGCAATGAGGGGCAATGAGCAGTTCTTC,CASSPGRVAMRGNEQFF
TRBD1,TRBV5-1,TRBJ2-7,-,TGCGCCAGCAGCGAGGGACAGGGTTCCTACGAGCAGTACTTC,CASSEGQGSYEQYF
-,TRBV7-9,TRBJ1-4,-,TGTGCCAGCAGCTTTCGGGGAACGGGAGGCAATGAAAAACTGTTTTTT,CASSFRGTGGNEKLFF
TRBD2,TRBV5-6,TRBJ2-7,-,TGTGCCAGCAGCCCCACGGCGGCTAGCGGGGTCTACGAGCAGTACTTC,CASSPTAASGVYEQYF
TRBD1,TRBV6-2/TRBV6-3,TRBJ2-7,few,TGTGCCAGCAGGCACTGGACGTCGACAGGGCTCCACGAGCAGTACTTC,CASRHWTSTGLHEQYF
-,TRBV20-1,TRBJ2-7,-,TGCAGTGCTCAAATAGGTAATCTCTACGAGCAGTACTTC,CSAQIGNLYEQYF
-,TRBV7-9,TRBJ1-6,-,TGTGCCAGCAGCTCTACCCCCTCGGGACCCCTCCACTTT,CASSSTPSGPLHF
-,TRBV15,TRBJ2-3,many,TGTGCCACCAGCAGAGATAGAGGGAAGTTCACAGATACGCAGTATTTT,CATSRDRGKFTDTQYF
-,TRBV20-1,TRBJ2-2,few,TGCAGTGCTAGAGAATGGGAAACATCTTGGACCGGGGAGCTGTTTTTT,CSAREWETSWTGELFF
-,TRBV29-1,TRBJ2-1,many,TGCAGCGTTGATGGGGGCAGCTCCTACAATGAGCAGTTCTTC,CSVDGGSSYNEQFF
-,TRBV6-2/TRBV6-3,TRBJ2-1,few,TGTGCCAGCAGACCTACCTTTTTGGATGAGCAGTTCTTC,CASRPTFLDEQFF
-,TRBV29-1,TRBJ1-1,-,TGCAGCGTTTCCTTACCCTATATCACTGAAGCTTTCTTT,CSVSLPYITEAFF
-,TRBV25-1,TRBJ2-4,many,TGTGCCAGCAGTGATCCAGGGTTGGGCAAAAACATTCAGTACTTC,CASSDPGLGKNIQYF
-,TRBV18,TRBJ1-1,-,TGTGCCAGCTCACCCGTCAATCAGTTGAACACTGAAGCTTTCTTT,CASSPVNQLNTEAFF
TRBD2,TRBV10-2,TRBJ2-3,-,TGCGCCAGCAGAGCCGGGAGGGGGGATACGCAGTATTTT,CASRAGRGDTQYF
-,TRBV5-5,TRBJ2-4,-,TGTGCCAGCAGCTTCTTGGAGTTCGGGGCCAAAAACATTCAGTACTTC,CASSFLEFGAKNIQYF
-,TRBV20-1,TRBJ2-5,many,TGCAGTGCTCTAGGGGGGGAGACCCAGTACTTC,CSALGGETQYF
-,TRBV2,TRBJ1-1,few,TGTGCCAGCAGATTCATCGCTTCAATGAACACTGAAGCTTTCTTT,CASRFIASMNTEAFF
-,TRBV28,TRBJ2-2,few,TGTGCCAGCAGTTTTCGATCGGGACGGATATGGAACACCGGGGAGCTGTTTTTT,CASSFRSGRIWNTGELFF
TRBD1,TRBV12-3/TRBV12-4,TRBJ1-3,many,TGTGCCAGCAGGCCTCAGGGGGCGTCCGGAAACACCATATATTTT,CASRPQGASGNTIYF
TRBD1,TRBV24-1,TRBJ2-5,few,TGTGCCACCAGTGATTTCCGGGACAGCCAAGAGACCCAGTACTTC,CATSDFRDSQETQYF
TRBD2,TRBV6-2/TRBV6-3,TRBJ2-1,-,TGTGCCAGCAGTTACAAGGGACTAGTTACCACAAATGAGCAGTTCTTC,CASSYKGLVTTNEQFF
TRBD2,TRBV20-1,TRBJ2-1,few,TGCAGTGCAATAGCGGGAGGACCAAGGGAGTACAATGAGCAGTTCTTC,CSAIAGGPREYNEQFF
TRBD1,TRBV28,TRBJ2-7,-,TGTGCCAGCAGGGGACAGGGGCGATCCTACGAGCAGTACTTC,CASRGQGRSYEQYF
-,TRBV11-2,TRBJ2-3,-,TGTGCCAGCAGCAAGGATCCCAGCGAGGCAGATACGCAGTATTTT,CASSKDPSEADTQYF
TRBD1,TRBV29-1,TRBJ2-1,-,TGCAGCGTTGACAGGGGGAGCTCCTACAATGATCAGTTCTTC,CSVDRGSSYNDQFF